These 10 T cell receptor beta chains originate from one sample sequenced in a study of graft-versus-host responses after intestinal transplantation. The method was immunoSEQ multiplex PCR; TCRdb's version includes in-frame clones alone and lacks a portion of them. This sample has roughly 120,000 clones; 93% occur once, and the top ten carry approximately 0.49%. Their antigens remain unidentified. Sequencing used unstimulated CD8+ T cells sorted from spleen or lymph node cells, obtained before intestinal transplant. The receptors here all came from a human donor who received an intestinal transplant.

The chain couples TRBV28 to TRBJ2-7; tentatively, D is TRBD1 or TRBD2 (5 bases each). This CDR3 has 13 amino acids. The V gene's germline CDR1 is MDHEN and CDR2 SYDVKM. The V end was cut by 3 bases, the J end by 7 bases, with 13 bases between. The CDR3 loop reads CASSFSGRREQYF. CDR3 bases: TGTGCCAGCAGTTTCTCGGGGCGAAGGGAGCAGTACTTC.

J is TRBJ1-2 and V is TRBV6-1; the D is unclear. The CDR3 runs 16 residues. Trimming took 2 bases from V and 2 from J, leaving 15 bases between them. Per the germline V gene, CDR1 is MNHNS and CDR2 is SASEGT. The CDR3 nucleotides read TGTGCCAGCAGTGAACGTATGGTTTCGGGGAACTATGGCTACACCTTC. Its protein is CASSERMVSGNYGYTF.

Only one count was recorded for this clone. The chain couples TRBV6-1 to TRBJ2-7; TRBD1 agrees at 7 bases. This CDR3 is 14 amino acids long. V shed 1 base and J 5 bases; nucleotides not matched to a gene: 5. In germline, CDR1 is MNHNS, CDR2 SASEGT. CDR3 coding DNA: TGTGCCAGCAGTGAAGGAGGGGGCGGAGACGAGCAGTACTTC. Its protein is CASSEGGGGDEQYF.

With respect to this clone: Its ends do not fully match the called genes, so a read error is possible. The genes are TRBV5-1 and TRBJ2-4, with 7 bases fitting TRBD2. Looked up from germline, CDR1 is SGHRS and CDR2 is YFSETQ. The CDR3 length is 18 residues. The CDR3 sequence: CASRFGRRGGQDKNIQYF. The CDR3 DNA reads TGCGCCAGCCGCTTTGGACGGAGGGGAGGGCAGGACAAAAACATTCAGTACTTC.

The genes are TRBV5-1 and TRBJ1-1; the match to TRBD1 covers 7 bases. The CDR3 is 13 residues long. Germline trimming cut 10 bases from V and 1 base from J; bases unmatched to any gene: 7. CDR1 and CDR2 (germline): SGHRS, YFSETQ. In DNA, the CDR3 is TGCGCCTCAGGGCGGACAGGGAACACTGAAGCTTTCTTT. Residues: CASGRTGNTEAFF.

V gene TRBV7-9 combines with J gene TRBJ2-7, with 9 bases aligning to TRBD2. Germline V CDR1 and CDR2: SEHNR, FQNEAQ (reference sequence). J was trimmed by 6 bases and V by 1 base; bases with no gene match: 10. The CDR3 sequence is 16 residues long. The CDR3 sequence is CASSLVIAGGPSEQYF. Written as DNA, the CDR3 is TGTGCCAGCAGCTTAGTTATCGCGGGAGGGCCTTCCGAGCAGTACTTC.

V and J are TRBV6-5 and TRBJ2-5, with D perhaps TRBD2 (6 bases). Between the trimmed V and J ends, which lost 0 bases and 3 bases, there was a span of 11 bases. This CDR3 has 15 residues. From germline, CDR1 is MNHEY and CDR2 SVGAGI. DNA for the CDR3: TGTGCCAGCAGTTACTCGGGGGGTAGGGAAGAGACCCAGTACTTC. This gives the protein CASSYSGGREETQYF.

This chain uses TRBV27 with TRBJ2-7; 9 bases align to TRBD2. Trimming cost V 8 bases and J 5 bases; bases outside gene matches: 7. The CDR3 loop spans 13 amino acids. Germline V gene lookup returns CDR1 MNHEY and CDR2 SMNVEV (reference sequence). CDR3 bases: TGTGCCAGCGGTTGGACTAGCGTCCACGAGCAGTACTTC. This gives the protein CASGWTSVHEQYF.

The chain is built from TRBV7-9 and TRBJ2-5; D ambiguous. The length of the CDR3 is 14 residues. Trimming took off 0 bases at V and 5 bases at J, with 10 bases between the two ends. CDR1 and CDR2 from the germline V gene are SEHNR and FQNEAQ (reference sequence). The DNA for the CDR3 is TGTGCCAGCAGCTTAGCGTATACGGCCGAGACCCAGTACTTC. Its translation: CASSLAYTAETQYF.

The V gene is TRBV21-1, the J gene TRBJ1-3. TRBV21-1 is shown as a pseudogene. CDR3 length: 14 amino acids. CDR3 nucleotide sequence: TGTGCCAGCAGCAAACCGCTCTCTGGAAACACCATATATTTT. As protein: CASSKPLSGNTIYF.